This T cell receptor beta chain comes out of a study of human T cells and chemical hapten exposure. Overall study: Read at 6 days, the patch tests placed 0.01% DPC on the upper back.

CDR1 is MDHEN, CDR2 SYDVKM, per germline. V lost 6 bases, J lost 7 bases, and 10 bases stayed unmatched. The CDR3 spans 16 residues. As the library was built, unique molecular identifiers were attached to individual cDNA molecules. TCRdb analysed the RACE reads with MiXCR anew, one entry per CDR3 protein. Among over 300,000 distinct CDR3 sequences listed, 5.1% were seen once. Indicated time point: pre-sensitization, week 0. Noted treatment: therapeutic diphenylcyclopropenone sensitization with weekly scalp DPC. This clonotype was recorded a few times. The material was whole blood, obtained in connection with sensitization to the hapten diphenylcyclopropenone (DPC). The V gene is TRBV28, the J gene TRBJ1-5; 12 positions agree with TRBD1. The receptor was isolated from a woman aged 45-65 years with alopecia areata. Some clones in this sample may be carry-over from other donors' samples. CDR3 protein: CASSFPGQGAGQPQHF. The CDR3 DNA sequence: TGTGCCAGCAGCTTCCCGGGACAGGGGGCTGGACAGCCCCAGCATTTT.